One sample yielded the 28 T cell receptor beta chains listed below, sequenced in a study of cytomegalovirus exposure and HLA in healthy donors (dated by TCRdb to about 2017). Receptor libraries were prepared by the immunoSEQ multiplex PCR assay. In TCRdb, the immuneACCESS table is reduced to in-frame sequences with V and J assigned. These tables do not hold every clone; where another copy was compared, an unresolved V gene accounts for under half, and the others remain unexplained. Counted in this sample were about 65,000 clones; under 95% of them appeared once. The ten largest clones add up to about 1.2% of the sample. The specimen was PBMCs. These receptors originate from a woman between 18 and 30 years old in good health and CMV-seronegative.

The DNA of the CDR3 is TGTGCCAGCAGTCCGATAAGCGCGAGCTCCTACAATGAGCAGTTCTTC. Translated, it gives CASSPISASSYNEQFF. The chain uses TRBV28 and TRBJ2-1; no definite D call. In germline, CDR1 is MDHEN, CDR2 SYDVKM. V shed 5 bases and J shed 0 bases, with 14 bases lying between them. The CDR3 covers 16 residues.

CDR3 coding DNA: TGTGCCAGCAGCCCCACTAGCGGGGCACCTCGCGAGCAGTACTTC. Translation: CASSPTSGAPREQYF. This chain links TRBV7-9 with TRBJ2-7, with 10 bases lining up with TRBD2. The CDR3 extends over 15 amino acids. The V and J ends lost 5 bases and 6 bases, in that order; junction bases with no gene match: 10. Germline CDR1 reads SEHNR; CDR2 reads FQNEAQ (reference sequence).

V usage is TRBV10-2 and J usage is TRBJ2-7, with a weak D call TRBD2 (6 bases). Trimming removed 7 bases at V and 4 bases at J, with 20 bases between. Germline values: CDR1 WSHSY, CDR2 SAAADI. The CDR3 length is 15 residues. As DNA, the CDR3 is TGCGCCAGCAAGAGGTTGGCGGGGAGTGAGTACGAGCAGTACTTC. Protein: CASKRLAGSEYEQYF.

Turning to this clone: One end of the junction varies from germline; a read error may be responsible. The chain carries TRBV7-9 and TRBJ1-1; 9 nucleotides match TRBD1. The germline gives CDR1 SEHNR, CDR2 FQNEAQ (reference sequence). This CDR3 is 14 amino acids long. CDR3 DNA: TGTGCCAGCAGGTCTGGACAGGGGAACCCTGAAGCTTTCTTT. Its translation: CASRSGQGNPEAFF.

The V call is TRBV30, the J call TRBJ2-7, with 9 bases aligning to TRBD2. Trimming removed 2 bases from V and 7 bases from J; junction bases left unmatched: 3. Per the germline V gene, CDR1 is GTSNPN and CDR2 is SVGIG (reference sequence). This CDR3 comprises 12 residues. The CDR3 DNA is TGTGCCTGGAGTACGACTAGCGGAGAGCAGTACTTC. As protein: CAWSTTSGEQYF.

The chain joins TRBV19 to TRBJ2-7; a weak D match, TRBD1 (6 bases). Germline lookup yields CDR1 LNHDA and CDR2 SQIVND (reference sequence). CDR3 length: 12 amino acids. DNA of the CDR3: TGTGCTATCCGGGACAAGATTTACGAGCAGTACTTC. Translation gives CAIRDKIYEQYF.

The rearrangement uses TRBV10-3 and TRBJ2-2; 7 nucleotides match TRBD1. The CDR3 totals 15 residues. V lost 3 bases, J lost 5 bases, and 6 bases stayed unmatched. Germline-derived CDR1 and CDR2 are ENHRY and SYGVKD. CDR3 residues: CAISDGRGKTGELFF. DNA of the CDR3: TGTGCCATCAGTGACGGCAGGGGGAAAACCGGGGAGCTGTTTTTT.

This rearrangement joins TRBV11-3 to TRBJ1-1, with 10 bases fitting TRBD1. The CDR3 is 17 residues long. After removal of 3 bases from V and 1 base from J, the junction contained 8 bases not matched to a gene. The germline CDR1 and CDR2 sequences are SGHNT and YENEEA. The CDR3 loop reads CASSLGDRGKENTEAFF. The CDR3 DNA reads as TGTGCCAGCAGCTTGGGGGACAGGGGAAAGGAGAACACTGAAGCTTTCTTT.

This sequence joins TRBV6-5 and TRBJ1-4; D is undetermined. Between the trimmed V and J ends, which lost 6 bases and 12 bases, there was a span of 17 bases. The CDR3 covers 13 residues. Germline CDR1 and CDR2: MNHEY and SVGAGI. CDR3 sequence: CASRYAGGRELFF. The CDR3 coding sequence is TGTGCCAGCAGGTACGCCGGAGGCCGCGAACTGTTTTTT.

This chain joins TRBV18 and TRBJ2-1; the D gene is possibly TRBD1 (5 bases). This CDR3 spans 17 amino acids. Trimming removed 0 bases from V and 3 bases from J, with 15 bases in between. CDR1 and CDR2 (germline): KGHSH, LQKENI. CDR3 bases: TGTGCCAGCTCACCACCGGGGCTAAGGAAGAACTACAATGAGCAGTTCTTC. As protein: CASSPPGLRKNYNEQFF.

V usage is TRBV30 and J usage is TRBJ2-1, with 10 bases identical to TRBD2. The CDR3 runs 14 residues. The junction had 4 bases not matched to a gene; V was cut back by 6 bases and J by 2 bases. Germline CDR1 reads GTSNPN; CDR2 reads SVGIG (reference sequence). The CDR3 coding sequence is TGTGCCTGTCAACTAGCGGGAACCTACAATGAGCAGTTCTTC. This gives the protein CACQLAGTYNEQFF.

In nucleotides, the CDR3 is TGTGCCAGCAGTGACGGTCTAGCGGGAGGGGCGCAGTATTTT. Residues: CASSDGLAGGAQYF. The V and J genes are TRBV6-4 and TRBJ2-3; 12 bases agree with TRBD2. This CDR3 region has 14 residues. V was clipped by 2 bases and J by 10 bases; unmatched bases: 4. Germline V gene data show CDR1 as MRHNA and CDR2 as SNTAGT.

The chain employs TRBV28 and TRBJ1-2, with D possibly matching TRBD1 (6 bases). The CDR3 covers 15 residues. Germline lookup yields CDR1 MDHEN and CDR2 SYDVKM. V was cut by 9 bases and J by 3 bases, with 20 bases left in between. This CDR3 is CASASEQGVDYGYTF. In DNA, the CDR3 is TGTGCCAGTGCATCGGAACAGGGAGTCGACTATGGCTACACCTTC.

This clone was observed once. This chain uses TRBV28 with TRBJ1-3; the D is unclear. CDR3 length: 16 amino acids. Germline V lookup: CDR1 MDHEN, CDR2 SYDVKM. Trimming stripped 7 bases from V and 0 bases from J, with 16 bases between. The CDR3 coding sequence is TGTGCCAGCACCTTGGAGCTGCTGAGCTCTGGAAACACCATATATTTT. This sequence encodes CASTLELLSSGNTIYF.

The chain couples TRBV6-1 to TRBJ1-3, with unresolved D. There are 13 residues in the CDR3. The V end was cut by 7 bases, the J end by 4 bases, with 11 bases between. CDR1 and CDR2 (germline): MNHNS, SASEGT. This CDR3 reads CASIQRAGNTIYF. CDR3 DNA: TGTGCCAGCATCCAGCGGGCCGGAAACACCATATATTTT.

The chain uses TRBV28 and TRBJ2-7, with a possible D match to TRBD2 (5 bases). The CDR3 extends over 14 amino acids. The ends were cut back, 3 bases at V and 5 bases at J, with 14 bases in the middle. Germline values: CDR1 MDHEN, CDR2 SYDVKM. CDR3: CASSLSGSFNEQYF. DNA of the CDR3: TGTGCCAGCAGTTTGAGTGGGAGTTTCAACGAGCAGTACTTC.

The chain uses TRBV10-3 and TRBJ2-3, with 8 bases that match TRBD2. Germline V gene sequence: CDR1 ENHRY, CDR2 SYGVKD. J lost 6 bases, V lost 11 bases, and 10 bases had no gene match. This CDR3 is 13 amino acids long. The CDR3 region has the DNA TGTGCCGTCGGGAGGGCATGGGCCGATACGCAGTATTTT. This gives the protein CAVGRAWADTQYF.

The CDR3 DNA follows: TGTGCCAGCACCCCTGACAGGGGGACCTACAATGAGCAGTTCTTC. It specifies CASTPDRGTYNEQFF. The chain couples TRBV6-5 to TRBJ2-1; 9 bases match TRBD1. The CDR3 extends over 15 amino acids. Germline V gene sequence: CDR1 MNHEY, CDR2 SVGAGI. After removal of 7 bases from V and 2 bases from J, the junction contained 6 bases not matched to a gene.

The rearrangement joins TRBV25-1 to TRBJ1-3; D not resolved. Germline lookup yields CDR1 MGHDK and CDR2 SYGVNS. Trimming left V 2 bases short and J 0 bases short, with 11 bases between. This CDR3 contains 16 residues. CDR3 in amino acids: CASSEPGTRSGNTIYF. The DNA for the CDR3 is TGTGCCAGCAGTGAACCAGGCACCCGCTCTGGAAACACCATATATTTT.

The chain combines TRBV11-2 with TRBJ2-5; perhaps TRBD1 as D (5 bases). Trimming stripped 6 bases from V and 0 bases from J, with 11 bases between. The germline V gene has CDR1 SGHAT and CDR2 FQNNGV. CDR3 size: 14 residues. DNA of the CDR3: TGTGCCAGCAGAACAGGCGTAAACCAAGAGACCCAGTACTTC. It is translated as CASRTGVNQETQYF.

The chain uses TRBV28 and TRBJ1-2, with 8 bases identical to TRBD1. V shed 3 bases and J 5 bases; nucleotides not matched to a gene: 8. Germline CDR1 MDHEN, CDR2 SYDVKM. This CDR3 has 15 amino acids. In DNA, the CDR3 is TGTGCCAGCAGTTTTGCGGGGTACAGGGGGTATGGCTACACCTTC. This translates into CASSFAGYRGYGYTF.

The rearrangement joins TRBV29-1 to TRBJ1-2; 7 bases fit TRBD1. J lost 4 bases, V lost 4 bases, and 3 bases had no gene match. The CDR3 runs to 12 residues. In germline, CDR1 is SQVTM, CDR2 ANQGSEA. This CDR3 reads CSVADRVYGYTF. CDR3 nucleotides: TGCAGCGTTGCCGACAGGGTCTATGGCTACACCTTC.

V and J are TRBV19 and TRBJ2-2; 7 bases line up with TRBD2. In germline, CDR1 is LNHDA, CDR2 SQIVND (reference sequence). V lost 5 bases to trimming and J lost 6 bases; unmatched junction nucleotides: 3. The CDR3 spans 13 residues. DNA of the CDR3: TGTGCCAGTAGTTTCGGACTAGCCGGGGAGCTGTTTTTT. This sequence encodes CASSFGLAGELFF.

The chain recombines TRBV6-5 with TRBJ1-1, with D hard to call. V lost 2 bases, J lost 2 bases, and 6 bases lay in between. The CDR3 has 13 residues. Looked up from germline, CDR1 is MNHEY and CDR2 is SVGAGI. The CDR3 DNA reads as TGTGCCAGCAGTTACGAGGTCAACACTGAAGCTTTCTTT. Translating it yields CASSYEVNTEAFF.

The table lists this clone with a count of one. The chain employs TRBV10-3 and TRBJ1-1, with D possibly being TRBD1 (6 bases). This CDR3 comprises 12 residues. V lost 6 bases, J lost 8 bases, and 13 bases lay in between. Germline CDR1 is ENHRY and CDR2 is SYGVKD. This CDR3 reads CAISRDNLEAFF. The CDR3 DNA reads TGTGCCATCAGCCGGGACAACCTAGAAGCTTTCTTT.

The rearrangement links TRBV18 to TRBJ2-2; a weak D match, TRBD2 (6 bases). This CDR3 spans 14 amino acids. The V end was cut by 3 bases, the J end by 6 bases, with 11 bases between. The germline gives CDR1 KGHSH, CDR2 LQKENI. The CDR3 region is CASSPFSGAGELFF. The CDR3 coding sequence is TGTGCCAGCTCACCGTTCTCGGGAGCCGGGGAGCTGTTTTTT.

This sequence joins TRBV7-9 and TRBJ1-3; the D is unclear. Germline V gene lookup returns CDR1 SEHNR and CDR2 FQNEAQ (reference sequence). The CDR3 is 16 residues long. Trimming pared 5 bases from V and 0 bases from J, leaving 14 bases between. The CDR3 loop is CASSLKVAGSGNTIYF. The CDR3, as DNA: TGTGCCAGCAGCCTCAAGGTCGCAGGCTCTGGAAACACCATATATTTT.

This clone was recorded a few times. The chain carries TRBV9 and TRBJ1-1; TRBD1 is a possible D gene (5 bases). This CDR3 is 13 amino acids long. V was clipped by 0 bases and J by 5 bases, with 8 bases between them. Germline CDR1 is SGDLS and CDR2 is YYNGEE. The CDR3: CASSVDSGTEAFF. DNA for the CDR3: TGTGCCAGCAGCGTAGATTCAGGGACTGAAGCTTTCTTT.